Sequencing of this T cell receptor (beta chain) was carried out in a study of blood T cell repertoires in COVID-19. Study-level information: The United States, Italy and Spain were the sources of the acute and convalescent COVID-19 samples. Nucleic acid was either cDNA or gDNA, and it came from T cells, B-cell-depleted T cells, or PBMCs.

The CDR3 sequence is 13 residues long. Trimming left V 7 bases short and J 6 bases short, with 18 bases between. Per the germline V gene, CDR1 is SQVTM and CDR2 is ANQGSEA. Original handling: Amplification from reference gene primers served as the basis for estimated nucleated cell counts. Clones were read by immunoSEQ multiplex PCR, and TCRdb kept only the in-frame ones, dropping some. The V and J calls and the clone size are those of that table, but D and trimming were determined from the DNA. The sample lists around 81,000 clones, 88% occurring once. The clonotype comes from a woman of 80 years or more with acute or convalescent COVID-19. The chain uses TRBV29-1 and TRBJ1-1; no clear D gene. The sample was peripheral blood. CDR3: CSASQKTGAEAFF. The CDR3 coding sequence is TGCAGCGCCTCACAGAAAACCGGGGCTGAAGCTTTCTTT.